The next 10 T cell receptor beta chains were all read from a single sample in a study of blood T cell repertoires in COVID-19. Some clones are missing from TCRdb's copy, which holds only in-frame ones; the method was immunoSEQ multiplex PCR. The sample lists about 240,000 clones, roughly nine tenths seen once, with approximately 7.5% in the top ten. The source material was peripheral blood. Receptors were obtained from a man in his 60s who had recovered from COVID-19.

The V gene is TRBV7-9, the J gene TRBJ1-6; D remains ambiguous. The germline gives CDR1 SEHNR, CDR2 FQNEAQ (reference sequence). The CDR3 runs 14 residues. The V gene lost 3 bases and the J gene lost 3 bases, with 6 bases spanning the gap. The CDR3 region has the DNA TGTGCCAGCAGCTTGTCTAACTATAATTCACCCCTCCACTTT. Protein product: CASSLSNYNSPLHF.

The genes are TRBV5-1 and TRBJ2-7; TRBD1 aligns across 10 bases. The CDR3 is 16 residues long. Germline assignment: CDR1 SGHRS and CDR2 YFSETQ. V was clipped by 3 bases and J by 2 bases; unmatched bases: 8. The CDR3 here is CASSSQPGQGPYEQYF. CDR3 sequence (DNA): TGCGCCAGCAGCTCCCAACCGGGACAGGGGCCCTACGAGCAGTACTTC.

The chain combines TRBV11-2 with TRBJ1-2; D is uncertain. V lost 4 bases and J lost 4, with 16 bases in between. The germline V gene has CDR1 SGHAT and CDR2 FQNNGV. This CDR3 contains 15 residues. The CDR3 bases are TGTGCCAGCAGCTCATTTGGAGGATTAGGCTATGGCTACACCTTC. Translation: CASSSFGGLGYGYTF. The complete variable domain, with remaining parts taken from reference TRBV11-2 and TRBJ1-2, reads EAGVAQSPRYKIIEKRQSVAFWCNPISGHATLYWYQQILGQGPKLLIQFQNNGVVDDSQLPKDRFSAERLKGVDSTLKIQPAKLEDSAVYLCASSSFGGLGYGYTFGSGTRLTVV.

The J gene is TRBJ1-2, the V gene TRBV5-1; no firm D call. CDR3 length equals 15 residues. Trimming left V 4 bases short and J 3 bases short, with 16 bases between. Germline values: CDR1 SGHRS, CDR2 YFSETQ. Written as DNA, the CDR3 is TGCGCCAGCAGCCTAAGCGGGCAGGTATACTATGGCTACACCTTC. It translates to CASSLSGQVYYGYTF.

V gene TRBV3-1 (or the pseudogene TRBV3-2) combines with J gene TRBJ2-1, with 10 bases that match TRBD2. The CDR3 has 16 residues. The V gene's germline CDR1 is LGHDT and CDR2 YNNKEL (reference sequence). V was clipped by 6 bases and J by 5 bases; unmatched bases: 10. This CDR3 reads CASRIERGGLNNEQFF. DNA of the CDR3: TGTGCCAGCAGAATAGAGCGGGGGGGCTTGAACAATGAGCAGTTCTTC.

The gene calls are TRBV7-2 and TRBJ2-5; D gene uncertain. V lost 1 base and J lost 3, with 6 bases in between. In germline, CDR1 is SGHTA, CDR2 FQGNSA. The CDR3 runs 13 residues. The CDR3: CASSLDREETQYF. CDR3 DNA sequence: TGTGCCAGCAGCTTAGACCGAGAAGAGACCCAGTACTTC.

CDR3 nucleotide sequence: TGTGCCAGCAGTTGGACAGGTCTCAGTGGCTACACCTTC. Translating it yields CASSWTGLSGYTF. The chain recombines TRBV27 with TRBJ1-2; TRBD1 matches at 7 bases. The CDR3 runs to 13 residues. CDR1 MNHEY and CDR2 SMNVEV come from the germline V gene (reference sequence). V shed 4 bases, J shed 7 bases, and the junction held 6 bases outside the gene matches.

CDR3 DNA: TGTGCCAGCAGCTTAAGGGGGACTAGCATTGGGGAGACCCAGTACTTC. It specifies CASSLRGTSIGETQYF. The chain recombines TRBV7-2 with TRBJ2-5; 9 bases are shared with TRBD2. Losses at the gene ends were 2 bases for V and 5 bases for J; bases not matched to a gene: 9. Looked up from germline, CDR1 is SGHTA and CDR2 is FQGNSA. The CDR3 sequence is 16 residues long.

The chain combines TRBV7-9 with TRBJ1-4; D is unresolved. The V end was cut by 3 bases, the J end by 4 bases, with 9 bases between. This CDR3 is built from 14 residues. The V gene's germline CDR1 is SEHNR and CDR2 FQNEAQ (reference sequence). The CDR3: CASSLGRLNEKLFF. The CDR3 DNA reads TGTGCCAGCAGCTTGGGGAGGCTTAATGAAAAACTGTTTTTT.

J is TRBJ1-2 and V is TRBV14, with D perhaps matching TRBD1 (6 bases). Germline V CDR1 and CDR2: SGHDN, FVKESK. This CDR3 contains 12 residues. Trimming shortened V by 4 bases and J by 5 bases, and 8 bases separated the two germline ends. The CDR3 bases are TGTGCCAGCAGCCCCCAGGGGTATGGCTACACCTTC. This translates into CASSPQGYGYTF.